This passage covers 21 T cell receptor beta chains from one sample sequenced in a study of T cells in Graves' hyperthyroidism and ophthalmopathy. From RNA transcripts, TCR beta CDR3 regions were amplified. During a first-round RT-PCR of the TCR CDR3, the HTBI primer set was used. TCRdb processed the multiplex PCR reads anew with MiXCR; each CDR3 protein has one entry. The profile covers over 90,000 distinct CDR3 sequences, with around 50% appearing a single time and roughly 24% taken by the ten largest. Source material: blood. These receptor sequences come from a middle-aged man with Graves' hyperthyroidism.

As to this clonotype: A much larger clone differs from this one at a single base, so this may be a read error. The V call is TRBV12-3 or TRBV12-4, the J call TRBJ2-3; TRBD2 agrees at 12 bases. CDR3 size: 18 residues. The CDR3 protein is CASSFHFTTSGGADTQCF. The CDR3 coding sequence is TGTGCCAGCAGTTTCCACTTCACGACTAGCGGGGGCGCAGATACGCAGTGTTTT.

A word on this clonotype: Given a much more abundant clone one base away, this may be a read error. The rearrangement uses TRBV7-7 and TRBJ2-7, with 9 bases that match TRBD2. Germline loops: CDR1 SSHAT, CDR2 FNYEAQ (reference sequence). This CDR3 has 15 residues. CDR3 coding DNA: TGTGCCAGCAGTACACCCAGCGGGAGGACTTACGAGCAGTGCTTC. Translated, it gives CASSTPSGRTYEQCF.

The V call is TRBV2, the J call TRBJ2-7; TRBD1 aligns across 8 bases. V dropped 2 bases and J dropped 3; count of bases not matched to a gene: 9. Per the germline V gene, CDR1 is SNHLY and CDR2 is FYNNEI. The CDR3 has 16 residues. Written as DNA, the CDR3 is TGTGCCAGCAGTGAATATCAGGGGGCCAACAACTACGAGCAGTACTTC. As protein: CASSEYQGANNYEQYF. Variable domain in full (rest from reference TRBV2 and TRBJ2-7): EPEVTQTPSHQVTQMGQEVILRCVPISNHLYFYWYRQILGQKVEFLVSFYNNEISEKSEIFDDQFSVERPDGSNFTLKIRSTKLEDSAMYFCASSEYQGANNYEQYFGPGTRLTVT.

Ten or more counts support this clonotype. CDR3 nucleotides: TGTGCCAGCAGCTTGACAGGCCCCTATGGCTACACCTTC. Encoded protein: CASSLTGPYGYTF. This chain uses TRBV5-8 with TRBJ1-2; D is perhaps TRBD1 (5 bases). Germline CDR1 SGHTS, CDR2 YDEGEE. The CDR3 is 13 amino acids. Trimming left V 1 base short and J 4 bases short, with 8 bases between.

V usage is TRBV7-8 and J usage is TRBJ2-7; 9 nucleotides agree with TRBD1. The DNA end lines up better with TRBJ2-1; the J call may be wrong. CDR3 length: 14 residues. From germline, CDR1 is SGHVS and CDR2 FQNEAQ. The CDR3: CASSVDRGCYEQFF. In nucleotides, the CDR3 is TGTGCCAGCAGCGTAGACAGGGGGTGCTACGAGCAGTTCTTC.

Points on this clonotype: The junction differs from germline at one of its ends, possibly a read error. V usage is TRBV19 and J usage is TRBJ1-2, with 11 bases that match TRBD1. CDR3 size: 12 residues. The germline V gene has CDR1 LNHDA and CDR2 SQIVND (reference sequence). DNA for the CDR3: TGTGCCAGTAGGGGAGGGACAGGGGGACGCTCCTTC. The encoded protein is CASRGGTGGRSF.

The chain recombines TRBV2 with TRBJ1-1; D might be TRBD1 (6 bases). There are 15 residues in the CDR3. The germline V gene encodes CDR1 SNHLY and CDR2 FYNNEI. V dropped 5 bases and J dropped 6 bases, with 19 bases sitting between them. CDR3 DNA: TGTGCCAGCAGTTTTCGGGGGCAGGGAGGCTCTGAAGCTTTCTTT. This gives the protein CASSFRGQGGSEAFF. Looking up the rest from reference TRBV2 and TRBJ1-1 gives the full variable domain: EPEVTQTPSHQVTQMGQEVILRCVPISNHLYFYWYRQILGQKVEFLVSFYNNEISEKSEIFDDQFSVERPDGSNFTLKIRSTKLEDSAMYFCASSFRGQGGSEAFFGQGTRLTVV.

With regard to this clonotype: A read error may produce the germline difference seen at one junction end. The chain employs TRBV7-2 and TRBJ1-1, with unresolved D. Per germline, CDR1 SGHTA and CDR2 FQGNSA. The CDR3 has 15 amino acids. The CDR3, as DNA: TGTGCCAGCAGCTTAACCCTCGGGCAAGGCACTGAAGCTCTCTTT. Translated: CASSLTLGQGTEALF.

CDR3: CSARGGQYF. In DNA, the CDR3 is TGCAGTGCTAGGGGGGGCCAGTACTTC. The chain has TRBV20-1 and TRBJ2-5; a weak D match, TRBD2 (6 bases). Trimming cost V 3 bases and J 10 bases, with 6 bases left between them. Germline V gene sequence: CDR1 DFQATT, CDR2 SNEGSKA (reference sequence). This CDR3 has 9 residues.

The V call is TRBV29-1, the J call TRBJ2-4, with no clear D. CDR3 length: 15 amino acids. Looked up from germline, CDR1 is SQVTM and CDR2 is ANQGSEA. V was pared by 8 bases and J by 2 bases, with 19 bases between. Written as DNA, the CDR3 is TGCAGCAGTGAAGGTCTGGGGAAGACCAAAAACATTCAGTACTTC. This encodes CSSEGLGKTKNIQYF.

CDR3 nucleotides: TGTGCCAGCAGAGGCAGGGGGGGAAGGAACACTGAAGCTTTCTTT. Protein: CASRGRGGRNTEAFF. This chain links TRBV5-6 with TRBJ1-1, with TRBD1 identical over 7 bases. Germline V gene data show CDR1 as SGHDT and CDR2 as YYEEEE. This CDR3 is 15 amino acids long. V lost 5 bases, J lost 1 base, and 8 bases stayed unmatched.

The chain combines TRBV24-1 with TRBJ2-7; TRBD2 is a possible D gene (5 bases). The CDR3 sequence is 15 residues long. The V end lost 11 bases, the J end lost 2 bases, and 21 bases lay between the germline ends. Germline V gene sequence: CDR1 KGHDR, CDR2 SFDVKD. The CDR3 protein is CASSAGDSSPYEQYF. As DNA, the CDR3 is TGTGCCAGCTCAGCCGGGGATTCTTCACCCTACGAGCAGTACTTC.

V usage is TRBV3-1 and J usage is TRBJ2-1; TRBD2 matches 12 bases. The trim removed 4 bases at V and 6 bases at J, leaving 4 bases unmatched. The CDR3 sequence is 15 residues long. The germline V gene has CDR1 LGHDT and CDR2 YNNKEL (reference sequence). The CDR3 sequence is CASSRSSGGANEQFF. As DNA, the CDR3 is TGTGCCAGCAGCCGGTCTAGCGGGGGGGCCAATGAGCAGTTCTTC.

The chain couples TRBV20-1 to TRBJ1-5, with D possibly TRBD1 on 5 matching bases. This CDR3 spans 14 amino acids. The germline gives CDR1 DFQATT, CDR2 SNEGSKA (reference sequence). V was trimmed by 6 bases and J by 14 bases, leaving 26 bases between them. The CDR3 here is CSAVLRWGESYEHF. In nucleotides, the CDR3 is TGCAGTGCCGTCCTTAGGTGGGGGGAATCCTACGAGCATTTT.

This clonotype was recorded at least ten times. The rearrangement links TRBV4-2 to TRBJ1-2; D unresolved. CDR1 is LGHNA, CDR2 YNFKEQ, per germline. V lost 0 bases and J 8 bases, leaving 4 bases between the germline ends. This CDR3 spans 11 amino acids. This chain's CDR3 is CASSQDQGYTF. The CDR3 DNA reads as TGTGCCAGCAGCCAAGATCAGGGCTACACCTTC.

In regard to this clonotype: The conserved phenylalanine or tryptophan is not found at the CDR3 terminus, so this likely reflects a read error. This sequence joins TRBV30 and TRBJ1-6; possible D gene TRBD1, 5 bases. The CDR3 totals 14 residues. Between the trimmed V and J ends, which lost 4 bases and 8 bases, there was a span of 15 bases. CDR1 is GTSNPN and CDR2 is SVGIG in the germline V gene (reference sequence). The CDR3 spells CAWTIDSRHSPLHS. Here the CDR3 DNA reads TGTGCCTGGACGATAGACAGCAGACATTCACCCCTCCACTCT.

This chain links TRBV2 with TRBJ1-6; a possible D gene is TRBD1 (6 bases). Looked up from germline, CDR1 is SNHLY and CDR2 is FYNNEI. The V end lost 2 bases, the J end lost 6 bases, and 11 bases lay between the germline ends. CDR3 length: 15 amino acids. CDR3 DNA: TGTGCCAGCAGTGAATTAGGAGGGGGTAATTCACCCCTCCACTTT. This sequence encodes CASSELGGGNSPLHF.

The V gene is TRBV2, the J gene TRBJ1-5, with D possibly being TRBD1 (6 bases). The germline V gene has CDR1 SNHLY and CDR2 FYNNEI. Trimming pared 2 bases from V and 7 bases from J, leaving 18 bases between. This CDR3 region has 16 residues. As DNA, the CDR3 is TGTGCCAGCAGTGAATCAGGGGTAGTCTTCGAGCAGCCCCAGCATTTT. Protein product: CASSESGVVFEQPQHF. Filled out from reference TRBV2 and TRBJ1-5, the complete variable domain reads EPEVTQTPSHQVTQMGQEVILRCVPISNHLYFYWYRQILGQKVEFLVSFYNNEISEKSEIFDDQFSVERPDGSNFTLKIRSTKLEDSAMYFCASSESGVVFEQPQHFGDGTRLSIL.

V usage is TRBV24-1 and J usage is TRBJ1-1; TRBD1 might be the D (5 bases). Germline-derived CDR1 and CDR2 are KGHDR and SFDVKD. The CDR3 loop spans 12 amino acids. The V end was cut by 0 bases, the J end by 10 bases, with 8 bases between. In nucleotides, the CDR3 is TGTGCCACCAGTGATTTGGGGGCTAGAGCTTTCTTT. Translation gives CATSDLGARAFF.

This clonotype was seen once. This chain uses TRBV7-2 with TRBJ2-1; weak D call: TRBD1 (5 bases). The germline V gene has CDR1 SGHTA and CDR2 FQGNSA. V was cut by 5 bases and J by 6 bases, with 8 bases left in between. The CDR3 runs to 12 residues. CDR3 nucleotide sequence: TGTGCCAGCAGCGCCAGGGTCAATGAGCAGTTCTTC. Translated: CASSARVNEQFF.

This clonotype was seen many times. The CDR3 sequence: CASSPLGVSSYEQYF. The CDR3 nucleotides are TGTGCCAGCAGCCCCCTAGGGGTGAGCTCCTACGAGCAGTACTTC. The rearrangement joins TRBV6-1 to TRBJ2-7, with D perhaps matching TRBD1 (5 bases). Germline CDR1 reads MNHNS; CDR2 reads SASEGT. The CDR3 has 15 residues. Trimming pared 6 bases from V and 0 bases from J, leaving 15 bases between.